This TCR beta chain stems from a study of blood T cell repertoires in COVID-19. The CDR3 totals 13 residues. CDR1 is SGHRS, CDR2 YFSETQ, per germline. V lost 1 base and J lost 6, with 7 bases in between. Sequencing used immunoSEQ multiplex PCR; TCRdb keeps in-frame clones, though not all of them. The top ten clones hold around a sixth of a sample with around 200,000 clones, approximately 81% of them seen once. This TCR derives from a person aged 70 to 85 with COVID-19, enrolled during active disease. Sequences were obtained from peripheral blood. The chain combines TRBV5-1 with TRBJ1-4; no clear D. The CDR3, as DNA: TGCGCCAGCAGCTTGCAGTCCGATGAAAAACTGTTTTTT. Translating it yields CASSLQSDEKLFF.